The subject of this entry is one TCR beta chain. Its antigen remains unidentified. It is likely a read error, because the conserved phenylalanine at the end of the CDR3 is missing. This record belongs to a study of tumor and adjacent non-tumor tissue in lung cancer. The study's findings and limits: Normal lung showed higher cumulative top 100 clone frequency than tumor. TCR diversity was significantly greater in tumor than normal lung tissue.

The CDR3 has 13 amino acids. V trimming: 4 bases; J trimming: 9 bases; junction bases outside the gene matches: 10. The V gene's germline CDR1 is DFQATT and CDR2 SNEGSKA (reference sequence). This sample's RNA came from whole unsorted tissue. The library came from three nested PCR rounds adapted from ARM-PCR protocols. TCRdb reprocessed the multiplex PCR reads with MiXCR, giving one entry per CDR3 protein. The sample has around 140,000 distinct CDR3 sequences, approximately 64% seen once. This TCR was sampled from a man between 60 and 75 years old with small cell lung cancer. The chain is built from TRBV20-1 and TRBJ2-3; 7 positions match TRBD1. The source material was lung tumor tissue. The CDR3 DNA reads TGCAGTGCTAACCGGGACAGAGGAAGGACGCAGTATTTA. This codes for CSANRDRGRTQYL.